The 22 T cell receptor beta chains presented below share a single source sample, sequenced in a study of T cells in Graves' hyperthyroidism and ophthalmopathy. RNA transcripts gave rise to amplified TCR beta CDR3 regions. Carried out on the TCR CDR3, a first-round RT-PCR used the HTBI primer set. Each CDR3 protein is one row after TCRdb ran MiXCR on the multiplex PCR reads. The sample includes 300,000 to 450,000 distinct CDR3 sequences, around 25% of them seen just once. Input material: blood. All receptors come from a man in his fifties or sixties with Graves' hyperthyroidism.

This clonotype has ten or more counts. The CDR3 reads CASSQTGTNQPQHF. The CDR3 nucleotides are TGTGCCAGCAGTCAAACGGGGACCAATCAGCCCCAGCATTTT. The V gene is TRBV28, the J gene TRBJ1-5; D may be TRBD1 (5 bases). The germline V gene has CDR1 MDHEN and CDR2 SYDVKM. The V gene lost 5 bases and the J gene lost 3 bases, with 11 bases spanning the gap. CDR3 length: 14 residues. Full variable domain (rest looked up from reference TRBV28 and TRBJ1-5): DVKVTQSSRYLVKRTGEKVFLECVQDMDHENMFWYRQDPGLGLRLIYFSYDVKMKEKGDIPEGYSVSREKKERFSLILESASTNQTSMYLCASSQTGTNQPQHFGDGTRLSIL.

Remarks on this clonotype: This may come from a read error, since a much larger clone is one base off. The chain couples TRBV11-2 to TRBJ2-1; 7 nucleotides match TRBD2. The germline V gene encodes CDR1 SGHAT and CDR2 FQNNGV. The junction had 12 bases not matched to a gene; V was cut back by 8 bases and J by 2 bases. The CDR3 spans 16 residues. CDR3 region: CASGPLAGPAYNEQFF. Here the CDR3 DNA reads TGTGCCAGCGGCCCTTTAGCGGGTCCCGCCTACAATGAGCAGTTCTTC.

This rearrangement joins TRBV11-1 to TRBJ2-7; TRBD2 matches at 9 bases. V shed 3 bases and J 1 base; nucleotides not matched to a gene: 4. This CDR3 has 15 amino acids. From germline, CDR1 is SGHAT and CDR2 FQDESV (reference sequence). The CDR3 is CASSLGSGGSYEQYF. CDR3 in DNA: TGTGCCAGCAGCTTGGGTAGCGGGGGTTCCTACGAGCAGTACTTC.

Many counts were recorded for this clonotype. This chain uses TRBV12-3 or TRBV12-4 with TRBJ2-7, with 11 nucleotides matching TRBD2. V dropped 5 bases and J dropped 5; count of bases not matched to a gene: 8. The CDR3 totals 15 residues. The CDR3 region is CASSDSGRAPNEQYF. The CDR3, as DNA: TGTGCCAGCAGTGATAGCGGGAGGGCCCCCAACGAGCAGTACTTC.

J is TRBJ2-1 and V is TRBV7-3; 9 nucleotides line up with TRBD2. Germline V gene lookup returns CDR1 SGHTA and CDR2 FQGTGA. The CDR3 contains 15 residues. After removal of 2 bases from V and 8 bases from J, the junction contained 7 bases not matched to a gene. The CDR3 loop reads CASSLVSGSLYEQFF. As DNA, the CDR3 is TGTGCCAGCAGCTTAGTTAGCGGGAGCCTCTATGAGCAGTTCTTC.

The J gene is TRBJ2-7, the V gene TRBV6-2 or TRBV6-3, with D perhaps matching TRBD1 or TRBD2 (5 bases each). Trimming took off 4 bases at V and 0 bases at J, with 10 bases between the two ends. The length of the CDR3 is 14 residues. The germline CDR1 and CDR2 sequences are MNHEY and SVGEGT. The CDR3 DNA reads as TGTGCCAGCAGTTCCCGGGACGCCTCCTACGAGCAGTACTTC. This codes for CASSSRDASYEQYF.

This sequence joins TRBV12-3 or TRBV12-4 and TRBJ1-2; D is ambiguous. The CDR3 has 15 residues. The V end was cut by 1 base, the J end by 4 bases, with 13 bases between. This CDR3 is CASSLVRISSYGYTF. CDR3 nucleotides: TGTGCCAGCAGTTTAGTCCGGATATCTTCCTATGGCTACACCTTC.

This clonotype came up once. The rearrangement joins TRBV7-9 to TRBJ1-2; perhaps TRBD1 as D (5 bases). The CDR3 contains 15 residues. The V and J ends lost 1 base and 1 base respectively, with 10 bases between them. Looked up from germline, CDR1 is SEHNR and CDR2 is FQNEAQ (reference sequence). CDR3 nucleotides: TGTGCCAGCAGCTTAGGACAGTCAATTAACTATGGCTACACCTTC. Amino acids: CASSLGQSINYGYTF.

The rearrangement links TRBV9 to TRBJ2-7; 8 bases line up with TRBD2. Germline lookup yields CDR1 SGDLS and CDR2 YYNGEE. Losses at the gene ends were 5 bases for V and 2 bases for J; bases not matched to a gene: 3. The CDR3 spans 13 residues. Written as DNA, the CDR3 is TGTGCCAGCAGAAGGACTAGCCCCTACGAGCAGTACTTC. Protein product: CASRRTSPYEQYF. Variable domain in full (rest from reference TRBV9 and TRBJ2-7): DSGVTQTPKHLITATGQRVTLRCSPRSGDLSVYWYQQSLDQGLQFLIQYYNGEERAKGNILERFSAQQFPDLHSELNLSSLELGDSALYFCASRRTSPYEQYFGPGTRLTVT.

The chain is built from TRBV5-1 and TRBJ2-5, with no clear D. Germline V gives CDR1 SGHRS, CDR2 YFSETQ. The ends were cut back, 3 bases at V and 5 bases at J, with 8 bases in the middle. The CDR3 has 12 residues. CDR3 DNA sequence: TGCGCCAGCAGCTCTCAATGGGAGACCCAGTACTTC. Translating gives CASSSQWETQYF.

This sequence joins TRBV18 and TRBJ2-4, with a weak D call TRBD2 (6 bases). CDR1 is KGHSH, CDR2 LQKENI, per germline. Trimming removed 3 bases at V and 2 bases at J, with 8 bases between. The CDR3 contains 14 residues. The chain's CDR3 is CASSPGSPKNIQYF. In nucleotides, the CDR3 is TGTGCCAGCTCACCCGGGAGCCCCAAAAACATTCAGTACTTC.

This clonotype came up many times. The V call is TRBV11-2, the J call TRBJ1-2; no firm D call. Trimming shortened V by 4 bases and J by 5 bases, and 8 bases separated the two germline ends. The CDR3 consists of 12 residues. Germline V gene data show CDR1 as SGHAT and CDR2 as FQNNGV. CDR3 protein: CASSWAPYGYTF. CDR3 DNA: TGTGCCAGCAGCTGGGCCCCTTATGGCTACACCTTC.

This clonotype has more than one count but fewer than ten. This chain connects TRBV6-1 to TRBJ2-1; D remains unclear. Trimming took off 0 bases at V and 6 bases at J, with 6 bases between the two ends. The CDR3 has 13 amino acids. Germline CDR1 is MNHNS and CDR2 is SASEGT. DNA of the CDR3: TGTGCCAGCAGTGAAGCGCAAGTCAATGAGCAGTTCTTC. Protein product: CASSEAQVNEQFF.

The rearrangement joins TRBV24-1 to TRBJ2-7, with a possible D match to TRBD2 (6 bases). V shed 5 bases and J shed 3 bases, with 10 bases lying between them. The CDR3 totals 13 residues. Germline V gene data show CDR1 as KGHDR and CDR2 as SFDVKD. The CDR3, as DNA: TGTGCCACCAGTGGTAGCGGTTGCTACGAGCAGTACTTC. It yields the protein CATSGSGCYEQYF.

The chain recombines TRBV13 with TRBJ2-3; perhaps TRBD2 as D (5 bases). CDR1 is PRHDT and CDR2 is FYEKMQ in the germline V gene (reference sequence). The CDR3 totals 13 residues. V lost 6 bases and J 1 base, leaving 8 bases between the germline ends. CDR3 region: CASSMGGTDTQYF. CDR3 nucleotides: TGTGCCAGCAGTATGGGAGGCACAGATACGCAGTATTTT.

This clonotype was seen only a few times. The chain links TRBV12-3 or TRBV12-4 to TRBJ2-5; no firm D call. The CDR3 extends over 13 amino acids. V was cut by 6 bases and J by 6 bases, with 14 bases left in between. For the CDR3, the DNA is TGTGCCAGCAGGTCCGAGGTCAGACAGACCCAGTACTTC. As protein: CASRSEVRQTQYF.

This clonotype was counted only a few times. The chain is built from TRBV7-8 and TRBJ2-5, with 12 bases lining up with TRBD2. V dropped 1 base and J dropped 9; count of bases not matched to a gene: 21. Germline values: CDR1 SGHVS, CDR2 FQNEAQ. The CDR3 contains 20 residues. CDR3 in DNA: TGTGCCAGCAGCTTAGTGGGGGCGCGGACTAGCGGGGAACCCAAGAGAGCCCAGTACTTC. It specifies CASSLVGARTSGEPKRAQYF.

The genes are TRBV3-1 and TRBJ2-1; possibly TRBD2 for D (6 bases). The V and J ends lost 1 base and 12 bases respectively, with 10 bases between them. CDR3 size: 12 residues. Germline CDR1 reads LGHDT; CDR2 reads YNNKEL (reference sequence). The CDR3 sequence: CASSQVRDSQFF. The CDR3 DNA reads as TGTGCCAGCAGCCAAGTCCGGGACTCGCAGTTCTTC.

This clonotype occurred many times. The chain couples TRBV28 to TRBJ2-5; no definite D call. The CDR3 length is 12 residues. Trimming shortened V by 6 bases and J by 5 bases, and 10 bases separated the two germline ends. CDR1 is MDHEN, CDR2 SYDVKM, per germline. The CDR3 here is CASSVLGETQYF. The CDR3 nucleotides read TGTGCCAGCAGCGTTTTAGGGGAGACCCAGTACTTC.

The rearrangement uses TRBV7-9 and TRBJ2-7; 10 nucleotides match TRBD2. V trimming: 7 bases; J trimming: 5 bases; junction bases outside the gene matches: 11. CDR1 and CDR2 from the germline V gene are SEHNR and FQNEAQ (reference sequence). This CDR3 is 15 amino acids long. The CDR3 bases are TGTGCCAGCAAGGGCCTAGCGGGAGAGATGGACGAGCAGTACTTC. Protein: CASKGLAGEMDEQYF.

This clonotype was counted many times. The chain links TRBV28 to TRBJ2-1, with D possibly being TRBD2 (5 bases). Per germline, CDR1 MDHEN and CDR2 SYDVKM. The CDR3 contains 14 residues. Trimming left V 2 bases short and J 6 bases short, with 11 bases between. CDR3 nucleotides: TGTGCCAGCAGTTTAGGGGAGAAGGGCAATGAGCAGTTCTTC. Its translation is CASSLGEKGNEQFF. The full variable domain, in which reference TRBV28 and TRBJ2-1 provide the parts outside the CDR3, is DVKVTQSSRYLVKRTGEKVFLECVQDMDHENMFWYRQDPGLGLRLIYFSYDVKMKEKGDIPEGYSVSREKKERFSLILESASTNQTSMYLCASSLGEKGNEQFFGPGTRLTVL.

The chain joins TRBV5-6 to TRBJ1-1, with a weak D call TRBD1 (6 bases). The V end was cut by 4 bases, the J end by 10 bases, with 17 bases between. Germline V gene data show CDR1 as SGHDT and CDR2 as YYEEEE. The CDR3 totals 13 residues. The CDR3 spells CASSQGHLLGAFF. DNA of the CDR3: TGTGCCAGCAGCCAGGGACATCTGTTGGGAGCTTTCTTT.